The T cell receptor (beta chain) described here comes from a study of blood T cell repertoires in COVID-19. Study-wide context: From T cells, B-cell-depleted T cells, or PBMCs came the material, which was cDNA or gDNA.

TCRdb's table, derived via immunoSEQ multiplex PCR, lists solely in-frame clones and lacks some. The table includes 150,000 to 200,000 clones, roughly 89% detected once. This CDR3 comprises 13 residues. Trimming removed 6 bases from V and 2 bases from J, with 10 bases in between. Germline-derived CDR1 and CDR2 are MNHEY and SVGAGI. This sequence originates from a young woman who had been exposed to COVID-19. The sample consisted of PBMCs or T cells enriched from blood (not recorded which). J is TRBJ1-1 and V is TRBV6-5; no clear D. The CDR3 nucleotides read TGTGCCAGCAGCTACAGAGTAAACACTGAAGCTTTCTTT. Amino acid sequence: CASSYRVNTEAFF.